Listed here are 19 T cell receptor beta chains from one sample, sequenced in a study of T cell repertoires in cytomegalovirus infection. Each CDR3 protein is one row after TCRdb ran MiXCR on the reads. The table has around 130,000 distinct CDR3 sequences, 24% seen once. No cognate antigen is known for these TCRs. Sequencing was done on a sample of PBMCs, sequenced either directly or after in vitro stimulation (not recorded which). The receptors come from a human donor in good health (CMV status not recorded). Some clones in this sample may be carry-over from other donors' samples.

The chain links TRBV6-2 or TRBV6-3 to TRBJ1-5, with D tentatively TRBD1 (5 bases). The CDR3 has 14 residues. Germline assignment: CDR1 MNHEY and CDR2 SVGEGT. V gave up 7 bases and J gave up 9 bases, with 19 bases separating them. CDR3 residues: CASTTDSRGGPQHF. The CDR3 DNA is TGTGCCAGCACCACCGACTCCCGGGGGGGGCCCCAGCATTTT.

In DNA, the CDR3 is TGCGCTTCACTAGCGGGAGTGTCAGATACGCAGTATTTT. It encodes CASLAGVSDTQYF. The genes are TRBV20-1 and TRBJ2-3, with 11 bases matching TRBD2. This CDR3 has 13 residues. The germline V gene has CDR1 DFQATT and CDR2 SNEGSKA (reference sequence).

In this sample, this clonotype turned up many times. This rearrangement joins TRBV7-8 to TRBJ2-5, with D maybe TRBD2 (6 bases). Germline CDR1 reads SGHVS; CDR2 reads FQNEAQ. The CDR3 totals 13 residues. The V and J ends lost 6 bases and 1 base respectively, with 9 bases between them. This CDR3 reads CASRRDFQETQYF. The CDR3 DNA reads as TGTGCCAGCAGACGGGACTTCCAAGAGACCCAGTACTTC.

This clonotype was counted only a few times. With a much larger clone just one base away, this may be a read error. The chain combines TRBV7-6 with TRBJ1-2, with D tentatively TRBD1 (5 bases). V was pared by 7 bases and J by 7 bases, with 16 bases between. Germline V gene lookup returns CDR1 SGHVS and CDR2 FNYEAQ. The CDR3 is made up of 13 amino acids. The CDR3 DNA follows: TGTGCCAGCAACCGCGCCAGGGAGGGTGGCTACACCTTC. This encodes CASNRAREGGYTF.

This chain joins TRBV2 and TRBJ2-7; 8 bases fit TRBD2. With V trimmed by 5 bases and J by 0 bases, 9 bases remained unmatched. Germline V lookup: CDR1 SNHLY, CDR2 FYNNEI. This CDR3 has 16 residues. Here the CDR3 reads CASSFPPSGLSYEQYF. DNA of the CDR3: TGTGCCAGCAGTTTCCCCCCTAGCGGGCTCTCCTACGAGCAGTACTTC.

The chain combines TRBV7-2 with TRBJ2-7; TRBD1 is a possible D gene (6 bases). CDR1 and CDR2 from the germline V gene are SGHTA and FQGNSA. Trimming pared 2 bases from V and 2 bases from J, leaving 13 bases between. The CDR3 extends over 15 amino acids. The CDR3 region has the DNA TGTGCCAGCAGCTTATCCCGGACAGTCCCCTACGAGCAGTACTTC. It encodes CASSLSRTVPYEQYF.

This clonotype was recorded many times. The gene calls are TRBV7-8 and TRBJ2-3; D is undetermined. V was cut by 1 base and J by 5 bases, with 4 bases left in between. CDR3 size: 12 residues. From germline, CDR1 is SGHVS and CDR2 FQNEAQ. The CDR3 DNA follows: TGTGCCAGCAGCTTAGTCGTAGATACGCAGTATTTT. Protein sequence: CASSLVVDTQYF.

This clonotype has at least ten counts. The chain employs TRBV7-6 and TRBJ1-3, with D maybe TRBD1 (6 bases). Looked up from germline, CDR1 is SGHVS and CDR2 is FNYEAQ. The ends were cut back, 4 bases at V and 4 bases at J, with 14 bases in the middle. The CDR3 contains 15 residues. The CDR3 DNA follows: TGTGCCAGCAGCTCCACAGGGTCTTCAGGAAACACCATATATTTT. Residues: CASSSTGSSGNTIYF.

In its sample, this clonotype was seen a few times. V and J are TRBV4-1 and TRBJ2-1, with 16 bases that match TRBD2. CDR1 and CDR2 (germline): MGHRA, YSYEKL. The CDR3 totals 20 residues. After removal of 0 bases from V and 4 bases from J, the junction contained 9 bases not matched to a gene. The CDR3 here is CASSQETTGLAGGPYNEQFF. The CDR3 region has the DNA TGCGCCAGCAGCCAAGAAACCACGGGACTAGCGGGAGGGCCATACAATGAGCAGTTCTTC.

The chain combines TRBV12-3 or TRBV12-4 with TRBJ1-5, with 7 bases that match TRBD1. Trimming took 5 bases from V and 4 from J; bases not matched to a gene: 14. The CDR3 consists of 17 residues. CDR3 bases: TGTGCCAGCAGTCAACAGACAGGGTCGCCTGGAAATCAGCCCCAGCATTTT. This codes for CASSQQTGSPGNQPQHF.

This clonotype appeared many times. This chain joins TRBV7-9 and TRBJ2-3; possibly TRBD2 for D (7 bases). The CDR3 is 17 amino acids. Trimming left V 4 bases short and J 2 bases short, with 19 bases between. CDR1 and CDR2 (germline): SEHNR, FQNEAQ (reference sequence). The CDR3 is CASSSGVGGPYTDTQYF. DNA of the CDR3: TGTGCCAGCAGCTCAGGGGTCGGGGGGCCTTACACAGATACGCAGTATTTT. The full variable domain, completed using reference TRBV7-9 and TRBJ2-3, is DTGVSQNPRHKITKRGQNVTFRCDPISEHNRLYWYRQTLGQGPEFLTYFQNEAQLEKSRLLSDRFSAERPKGSFSTLEIQRTEQGDSAMYLCASSSGVGGPYTDTQYFGPGTRLTVL.

This chain connects TRBV7-2 to TRBJ2-5, with TRBD1 matching 10 bases. The CDR3 length is 15 residues. Germline CDR1 reads SGHTA; CDR2 reads FQGNSA. The trim removed 7 bases at V and 4 bases at J, leaving 9 bases unmatched. In DNA form, the CDR3 reads TGTGCCAGCACCAGGGACAGGGGATCGGGAGAGACCCAGTACTTC. It specifies CASTRDRGSGETQYF.

This clonotype has more than one count but fewer than ten. This chain links TRBV5-1 with TRBJ1-4; 8 nucleotides line up with TRBD1. The CDR3 is 14 residues long. Germline V gene data show CDR1 as SGHRS and CDR2 as YFSETQ. J was trimmed by 8 bases and V by 3 bases; bases with no gene match: 6. CDR3 nucleotides: TGCGCCAGCAGCTCGGACAGGGTACAGGAAAAACTGTTTTTT. Residues: CASSSDRVQEKLFF. Filled out from reference TRBV5-1 and TRBJ1-4, the complete variable domain reads KAGVTQTPRYLIKTRGQQVTLSCSPISGHRSVSWYQQTPGQGLQFLFEYFSETQRNKGNFPGRFSGRQFSNSRSEMNVSTLELGDSALYLCASSSDRVQEKLFFGSGTQLSVL.

The chain links TRBV7-4 to TRBJ2-7, with unresolved D. This CDR3 is built from 13 residues. V was pared by 1 base and J by 3 bases, with 7 bases between. CDR1 is SGHVT and CDR2 is SQSDAQ in the germline V gene. The CDR3 here is CASSLVQHYEQYF. In DNA form, the CDR3 reads TGTGCCAGCAGCTTAGTTCAGCACTACGAGCAGTACTTC.

This clonotype was detected ten times or more. The chain couples TRBV7-2 to TRBJ2-1; TRBD2 aligns across 13 bases. With 1 base clipped from V and 9 bases from J, the junction kept 3 bases outside the gene matches. Germline lookup yields CDR1 SGHTA and CDR2 FQGNSA. The CDR3 runs to 15 residues. CDR3 nucleotide sequence: TGTGCCAGCAGCTTAGTAAGGACTAGCGGGAGTGAGCAGTTCTTC. This encodes CASSLVRTSGSEQFF. The full variable domain, with the rest looked up from reference TRBV7-2 and TRBJ2-1, is GAGVSQSPSNKVTEKGKDVELRCDPISGHTALYWYRQSLGQGLEFLIYFQGNSAPDKSGLPSDRFSAERTGGSVSTLTIQRTQQEDSAVYLCASSLVRTSGSEQFFGPGTRLTVL.

In its sample, this clonotype was seen many times. V usage is TRBV11-2 and J usage is TRBJ2-7, with D unclear. The CDR3 covers 13 residues. Germline V CDR1 and CDR2: SGHAT, FQNNGV. Trimming took off 5 bases at V and 6 bases at J, with 14 bases between the two ends. CDR3 amino acids: CASSIDINREQYV. Written as DNA, the CDR3 is TGTGCCAGCAGCATTGATATCAACCGCGAGCAGTACGTC.

The rearrangement joins TRBV6-2 or TRBV6-3 to TRBJ1-4, with unresolved D. The germline CDR1 and CDR2 sequences are MNHEY and SVGEGT. CDR3 length: 15 amino acids. The V gene lost 6 bases and the J gene lost 3 bases, with 14 bases spanning the gap. CDR3: CASREHGTANEKLFF. The CDR3 bases are TGTGCCAGCAGGGAGCACGGTACGGCTAATGAAAAACTGTTTTTT.

This clonotype was counted a few times. The rearrangement joins TRBV5-4 to TRBJ2-2; TRBD1 is a possible D gene (5 bases). Germline-derived CDR1 and CDR2 are SGHNT and YYREEE (reference sequence). This CDR3 contains 17 residues. The V end was cut by 5 bases, the J end by 0 bases, with 17 bases between. CDR3 protein: CASSSLWGRTNTGELFF. CDR3 nucleotides: TGTGCCAGCAGTAGCCTTTGGGGCAGAACGAACACCGGGGAGCTGTTTTTT.

The chain carries TRBV11-2 and TRBJ2-5; the D gene is possibly TRBD1 (5 bases). CDR1 SGHAT and CDR2 FQNNGV come from the germline V gene. This CDR3 has 13 residues. V was shortened by 4 bases and J by 5 bases, with 11 bases between the two germline ends. CDR3 bases: TGTGCCAGCAGCTCTCAGGGTGTGGAGACCCAGTACTTC. Amino acid sequence: CASSSQGVETQYF.